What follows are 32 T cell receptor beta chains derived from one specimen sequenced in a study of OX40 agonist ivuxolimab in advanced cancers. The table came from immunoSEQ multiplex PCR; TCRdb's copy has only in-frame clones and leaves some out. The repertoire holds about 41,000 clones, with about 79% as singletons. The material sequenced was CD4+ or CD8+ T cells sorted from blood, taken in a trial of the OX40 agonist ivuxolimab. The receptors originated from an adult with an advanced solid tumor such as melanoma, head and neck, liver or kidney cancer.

The DNA of the CDR3 is TGCAGCGTTGAGCAAGGAGTCACCACTGAAGCTTTCTTT. Protein sequence: CSVEQGVTTEAFF. The rearrangement joins TRBV29-1 to TRBJ1-1; D gene unclear. Germline V lookup: CDR1 SQVTM, CDR2 ANQGSEA. This CDR3 has 13 residues. Trimming removed 3 bases at V and 4 bases at J, with 12 bases between.

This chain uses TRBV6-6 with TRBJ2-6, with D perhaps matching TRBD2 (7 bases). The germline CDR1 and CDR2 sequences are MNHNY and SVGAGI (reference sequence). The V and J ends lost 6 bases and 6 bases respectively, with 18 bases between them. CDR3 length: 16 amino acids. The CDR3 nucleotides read TGTGCCAGCAGCCGAAGGGCCGGGGGGCCGGCCAACGTCCTGACTTTC. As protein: CASSRRAGGPANVLTF.

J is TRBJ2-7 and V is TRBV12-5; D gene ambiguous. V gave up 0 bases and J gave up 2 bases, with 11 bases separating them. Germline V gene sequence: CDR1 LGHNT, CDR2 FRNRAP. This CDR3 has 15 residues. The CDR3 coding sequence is TGTGCTAGTGGTTTGGTACGGCAGATACCCTACGAGCAGTACTTC. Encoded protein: CASGLVRQIPYEQYF.

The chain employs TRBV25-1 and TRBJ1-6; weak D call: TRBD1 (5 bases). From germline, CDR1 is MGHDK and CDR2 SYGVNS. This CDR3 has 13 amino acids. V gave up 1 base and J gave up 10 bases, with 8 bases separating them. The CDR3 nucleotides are TGTGCCAGCAGTGAATTGGGGGGGTCACCCCTCCACTTT. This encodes CASSELGGSPLHF.

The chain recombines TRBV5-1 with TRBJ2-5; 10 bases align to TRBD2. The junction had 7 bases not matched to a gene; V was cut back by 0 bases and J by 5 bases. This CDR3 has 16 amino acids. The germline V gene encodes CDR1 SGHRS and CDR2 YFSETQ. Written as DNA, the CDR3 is TGCGCCAGCAGCTTGGGCGGGACTAGCGATGGGGAGACCCAGTACTTC. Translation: CASSLGGTSDGETQYF.

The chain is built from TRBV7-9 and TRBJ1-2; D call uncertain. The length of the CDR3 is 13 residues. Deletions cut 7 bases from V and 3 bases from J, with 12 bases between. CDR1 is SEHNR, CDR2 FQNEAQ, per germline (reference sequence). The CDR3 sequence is CASTLRADYGYTF. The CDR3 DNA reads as TGTGCCAGCACCCTAAGGGCCGACTATGGCTACACCTTC.

The CDR3 loop reads CASSLYRADTQYF. CDR3 sequence (DNA): TGCGCCAGCAGTTTGTACAGGGCAGATACGCAGTATTTT. The chain links TRBV5-1 to TRBJ2-3; perhaps TRBD1 as D (6 bases). Trimming took 5 bases from V and 4 from J, leaving 11 bases between them. This CDR3 comprises 13 residues. In germline, CDR1 is SGHRS, CDR2 YFSETQ. Full variable domain (outside the CDR3, taken from reference TRBV5-1 and TRBJ2-3): KAGVTQTPRYLIKTRGQQVTLSCSPISGHRSVSWYQQTPGQGLQFLFEYFSETQRNKGNFPGRFSGRQFSNSRSEMNVSTLELGDSALYLCASSLYRADTQYFGPGTRLTVL.

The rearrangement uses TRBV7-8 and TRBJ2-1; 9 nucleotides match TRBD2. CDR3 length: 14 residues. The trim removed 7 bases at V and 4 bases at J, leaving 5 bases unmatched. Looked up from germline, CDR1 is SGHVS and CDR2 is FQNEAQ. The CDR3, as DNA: TGTGCCAGCACCCCAGCGGGGGGATACAATGAGCAGTTCTTC. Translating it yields CASTPAGGYNEQFF. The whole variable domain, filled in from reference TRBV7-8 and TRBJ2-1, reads GAGVSQSPRYKVAKRGQDVALRCDPISGHVSLFWYQQALGQGPEFLTYFQNEAQLDKSGLPSDRFFAERPEGSVSTLKIQRTQQEDSAVYLCASTPAGGYNEQFFGPGTRLTVL.

The CDR3 DNA reads as TGTGCCAGCAGCGTAGATATTAAGCAGGGGCTGTACTTC. Translation gives CASSVDIKQGLYF. The V and J genes are TRBV9 and TRBJ2-4; tentatively, D is TRBD1 (6 bases). Trimming left V 0 bases short and J 15 bases short, with 16 bases between. This CDR3 is built from 13 residues. Germline CDR1 SGDLS, CDR2 YYNGEE.

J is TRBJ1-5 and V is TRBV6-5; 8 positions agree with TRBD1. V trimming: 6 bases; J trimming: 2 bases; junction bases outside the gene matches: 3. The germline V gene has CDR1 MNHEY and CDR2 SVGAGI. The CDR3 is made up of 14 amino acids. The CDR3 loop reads CASRLTGGNQPQHF. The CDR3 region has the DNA TGTGCCAGCAGGCTGACAGGGGGCAATCAGCCCCAGCATTTT.

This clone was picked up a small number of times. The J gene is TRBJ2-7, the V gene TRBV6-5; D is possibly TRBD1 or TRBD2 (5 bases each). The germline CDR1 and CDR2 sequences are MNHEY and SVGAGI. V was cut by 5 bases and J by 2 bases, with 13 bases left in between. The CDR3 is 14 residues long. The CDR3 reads CASSPGTDAYEQYF. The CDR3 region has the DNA TGTGCCAGCAGTCCTGGGACCGACGCCTACGAGCAGTACTTC.

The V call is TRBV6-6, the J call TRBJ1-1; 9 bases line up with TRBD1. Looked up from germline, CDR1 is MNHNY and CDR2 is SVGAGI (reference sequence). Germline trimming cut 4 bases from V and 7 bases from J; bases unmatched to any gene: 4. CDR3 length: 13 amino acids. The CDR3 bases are TGTGCCAGCAGTTTCTACAGGGGGCTTGAAGCTTTCTTT. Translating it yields CASSFYRGLEAFF.

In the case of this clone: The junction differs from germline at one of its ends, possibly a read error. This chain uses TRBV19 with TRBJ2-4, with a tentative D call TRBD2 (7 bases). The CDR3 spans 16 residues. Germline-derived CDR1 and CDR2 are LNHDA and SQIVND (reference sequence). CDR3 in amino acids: CASSVEGGLAKNIQYF. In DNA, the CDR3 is TGTGCCAGTAGTGTAGAGGGGGGGCTAGCCAAAAACATTCAGTACTTC.

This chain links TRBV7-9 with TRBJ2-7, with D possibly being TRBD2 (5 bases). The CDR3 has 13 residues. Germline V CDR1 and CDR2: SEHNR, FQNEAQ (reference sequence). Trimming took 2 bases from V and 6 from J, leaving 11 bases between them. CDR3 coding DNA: TGTGCCAGCAGCTTATTGACTACGCTCGAGCAGTACTTC. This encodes CASSLLTTLEQYF.

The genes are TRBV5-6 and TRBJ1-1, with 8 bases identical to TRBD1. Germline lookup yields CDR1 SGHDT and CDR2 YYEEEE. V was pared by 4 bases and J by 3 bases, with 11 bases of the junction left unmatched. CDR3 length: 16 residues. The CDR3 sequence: CASSRRPGQGHTEAFF. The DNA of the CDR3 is TGTGCCAGCAGCCGCCGCCCAGGACAGGGCCACACTGAAGCTTTCTTT.

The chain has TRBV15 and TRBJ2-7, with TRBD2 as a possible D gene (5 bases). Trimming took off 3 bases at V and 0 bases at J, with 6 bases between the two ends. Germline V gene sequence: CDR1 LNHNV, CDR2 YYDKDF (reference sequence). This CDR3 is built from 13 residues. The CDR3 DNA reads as TGTGCCACCAGCAGGGACTTCTCCTACGAGCAGTACTTC. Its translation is CATSRDFSYEQYF.

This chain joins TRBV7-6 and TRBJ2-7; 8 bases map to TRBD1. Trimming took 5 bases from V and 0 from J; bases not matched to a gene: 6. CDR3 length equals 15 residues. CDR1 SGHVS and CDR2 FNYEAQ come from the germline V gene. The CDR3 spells CASSPRQGSSYEQYF. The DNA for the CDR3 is TGTGCCAGCAGCCCCCGACAGGGGAGCTCCTACGAGCAGTACTTC.

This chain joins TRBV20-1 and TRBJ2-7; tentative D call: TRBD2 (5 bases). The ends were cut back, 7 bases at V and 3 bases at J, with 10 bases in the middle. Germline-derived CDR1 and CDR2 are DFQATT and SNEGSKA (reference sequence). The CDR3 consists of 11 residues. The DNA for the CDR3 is TGCAGTGTTCCCGACTACTACGAGCAGTACTTC. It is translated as CSVPDYYEQYF.

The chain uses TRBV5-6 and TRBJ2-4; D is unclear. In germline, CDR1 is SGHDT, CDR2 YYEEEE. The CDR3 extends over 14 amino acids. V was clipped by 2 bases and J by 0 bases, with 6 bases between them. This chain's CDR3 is CASSFLTAKNIQYF. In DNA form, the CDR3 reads TGTGCCAGCAGCTTTTTGACAGCCAAAAACATTCAGTACTTC.

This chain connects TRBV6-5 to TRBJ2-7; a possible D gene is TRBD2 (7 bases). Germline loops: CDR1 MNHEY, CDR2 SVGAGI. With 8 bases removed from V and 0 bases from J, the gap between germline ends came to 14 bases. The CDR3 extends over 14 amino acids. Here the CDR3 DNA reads TGTGCCAGCTCTAGGGGGACTACCTCCTACGAGCAGTACTTC. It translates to CASSRGTTSYEQYF.

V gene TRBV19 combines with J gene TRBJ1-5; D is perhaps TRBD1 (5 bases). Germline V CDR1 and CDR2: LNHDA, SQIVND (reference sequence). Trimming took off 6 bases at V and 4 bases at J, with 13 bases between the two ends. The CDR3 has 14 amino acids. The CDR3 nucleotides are TGTGCCAGTAGGACGGCAGGGACTAATCAGCCCCAGCATTTT. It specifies CASRTAGTNQPQHF.

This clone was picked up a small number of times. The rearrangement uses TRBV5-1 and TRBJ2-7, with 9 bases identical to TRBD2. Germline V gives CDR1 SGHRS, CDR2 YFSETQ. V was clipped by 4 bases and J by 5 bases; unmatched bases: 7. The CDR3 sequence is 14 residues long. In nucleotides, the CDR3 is TGCGCCAGCAGCCGCGGGGGGGTCGAGAACGAGCAGTACTTC. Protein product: CASSRGGVENEQYF. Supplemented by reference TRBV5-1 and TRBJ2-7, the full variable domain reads KAGVTQTPRYLIKTRGQQVTLSCSPISGHRSVSWYQQTPGQGLQFLFEYFSETQRNKGNFPGRFSGRQFSNSRSEMNVSTLELGDSALYLCASSRGGVENEQYFGPGTRLTVT.

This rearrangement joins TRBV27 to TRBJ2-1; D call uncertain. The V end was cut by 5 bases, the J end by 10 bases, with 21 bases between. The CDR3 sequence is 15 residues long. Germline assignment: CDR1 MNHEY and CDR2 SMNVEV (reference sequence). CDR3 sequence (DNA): TGTGCCAGCAGTCTTGGCCAGCTTACGGTGAGAGAGCAGTTCTTC. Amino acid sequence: CASSLGQLTVREQFF.

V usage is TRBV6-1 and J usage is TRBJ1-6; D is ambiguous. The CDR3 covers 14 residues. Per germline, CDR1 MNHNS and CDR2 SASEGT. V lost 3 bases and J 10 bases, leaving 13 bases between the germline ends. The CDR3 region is CASSDVLGESPLHF. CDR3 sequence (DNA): TGTGCCAGCAGTGACGTCCTAGGAGAATCACCCCTCCACTTT.

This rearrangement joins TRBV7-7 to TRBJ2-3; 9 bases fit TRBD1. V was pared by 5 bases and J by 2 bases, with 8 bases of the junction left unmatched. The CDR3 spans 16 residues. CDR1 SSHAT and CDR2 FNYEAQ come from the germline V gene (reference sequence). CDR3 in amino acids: CASSPGQGWPTDTQYF. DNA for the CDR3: TGTGCCAGCAGCCCTGGACAGGGGTGGCCCACAGATACGCAGTATTTT.

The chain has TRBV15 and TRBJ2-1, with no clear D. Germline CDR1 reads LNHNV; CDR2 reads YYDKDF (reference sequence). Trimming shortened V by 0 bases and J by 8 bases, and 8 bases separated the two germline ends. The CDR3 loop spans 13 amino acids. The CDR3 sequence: CATSRDTNHEQFF. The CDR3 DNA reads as TGTGCCACCAGCAGAGATACCAACCATGAGCAGTTCTTC.

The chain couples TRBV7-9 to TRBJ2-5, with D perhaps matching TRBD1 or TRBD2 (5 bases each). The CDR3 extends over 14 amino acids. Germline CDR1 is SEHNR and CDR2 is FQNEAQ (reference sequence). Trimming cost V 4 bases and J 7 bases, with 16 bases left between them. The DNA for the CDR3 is TGTGCCAGCAGCTCCCCAGGGACGAGGGGGACCCAGTACTTC. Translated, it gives CASSSPGTRGTQYF.

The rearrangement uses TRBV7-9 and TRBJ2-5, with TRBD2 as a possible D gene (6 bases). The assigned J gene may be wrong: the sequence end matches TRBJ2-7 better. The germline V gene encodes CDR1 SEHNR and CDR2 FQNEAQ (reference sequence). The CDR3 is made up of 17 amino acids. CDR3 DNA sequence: TGTGCCAGCAGCAGGGGACGCACTAGCCAGGACGGGGACGAGCAGTACTTC. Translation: CASSRGRTSQDGDEQYF.

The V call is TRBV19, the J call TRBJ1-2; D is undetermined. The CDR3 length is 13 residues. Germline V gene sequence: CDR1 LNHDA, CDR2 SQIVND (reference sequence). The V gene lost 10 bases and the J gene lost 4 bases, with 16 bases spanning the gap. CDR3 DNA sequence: TGTGCCACCTCCCCGGGCCTCTCCTATGGCTACACCTTC. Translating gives CATSPGLSYGYTF.

The CDR3 region is CASRGGRSGELFF. CDR3 nucleotide sequence: TGTGCCAGCAGGGGCGGGAGATCCGGGGAGCTGTTTTTT. V gene TRBV5-8 combines with J gene TRBJ2-2; TRBD2 matches 7 bases. The junction had 4 bases not matched to a gene; V was cut back by 5 bases and J by 6 bases. Germline V CDR1 and CDR2: SGHTS, YDEGEE. The CDR3 runs to 13 residues. Variable domain in full (rest from reference TRBV5-8 and TRBJ2-2): EAGVTQSPTHLIKTRGQQATLRCSPISGHTSVYWYQQALGLGLQFLLWYDEGEERNRGNFPPRFSGRQFPNYSSELNVNALELEDSALYLCASRGGRSGELFFGEGSRLTVL.

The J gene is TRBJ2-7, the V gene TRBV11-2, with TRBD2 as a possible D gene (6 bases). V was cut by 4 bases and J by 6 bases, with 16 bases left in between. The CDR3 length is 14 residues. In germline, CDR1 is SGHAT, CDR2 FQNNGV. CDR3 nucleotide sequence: TGTGCCAGCAGCTATTCCCCGGGAGATCCCGAGCAGTACTTC. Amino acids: CASSYSPGDPEQYF.

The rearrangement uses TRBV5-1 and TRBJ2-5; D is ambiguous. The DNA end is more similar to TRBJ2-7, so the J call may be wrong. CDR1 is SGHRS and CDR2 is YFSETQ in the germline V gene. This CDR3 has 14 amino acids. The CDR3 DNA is TGCGCCAGCAGCTCTGGGGTGGGAACCTACGAGCAGTACTTC. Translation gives CASSSGVGTYEQYF.